This TCR beta chain was retrieved from a study of cytomegalovirus exposure and HLA in healthy donors. Broader study findings: In an earlier analysis, productive rearrangement rates for most beta V segments clustered near 90% or 30%. 164 TCR beta chains were listed as cytomegalovirus-associated. Looking again later, the authors saw that most CMV-associated TCR beta chains seemed HLA-restricted. Association of a missense DCLRE1C variant with TCR beta V- and J-gene trimming was reported in a later analysis.

PCR employed 60 Vbeta and 13 Jbeta primers. Assay used: immunoSEQ multiplex PCR; TCRdb lists only in-frame clones, some missing. The sample records 150,000 to 200,000 clones, approximately 80% being singletons. V was cut by 3 bases and J by 2 bases, with 13 bases left in between. The germline gives CDR1 ENHRY, CDR2 SYGVKD. There are 15 residues in the CDR3. On this clone: Its cognate antigen is unknown.

The origin of this receptor is a male donor in good health and CMV-seronegative. The chain joins TRBV10-3 to TRBJ1-1, with D possibly matching TRBD1 (6 bases). Sequences were obtained from PBMCs. CDR3 in amino acids: CAISELPRGNTEAFF. In DNA, the CDR3 is TGTGCCATCAGTGAACTACCCAGGGGAAACACTGAAGCTTTCTTT.